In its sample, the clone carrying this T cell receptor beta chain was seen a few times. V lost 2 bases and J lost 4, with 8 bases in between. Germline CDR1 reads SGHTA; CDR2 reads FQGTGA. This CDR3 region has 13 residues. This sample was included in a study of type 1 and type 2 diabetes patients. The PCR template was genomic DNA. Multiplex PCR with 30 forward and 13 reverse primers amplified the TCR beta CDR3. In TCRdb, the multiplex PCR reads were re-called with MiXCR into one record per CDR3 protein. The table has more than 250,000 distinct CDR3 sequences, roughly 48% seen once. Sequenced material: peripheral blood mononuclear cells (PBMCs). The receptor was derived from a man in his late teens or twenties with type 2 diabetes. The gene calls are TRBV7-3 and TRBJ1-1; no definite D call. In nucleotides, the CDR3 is TGTGCCAGCAGCTTAGGGCTGGGCACTGAAGCTTTCTTT. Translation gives CASSLGLGTEAFF. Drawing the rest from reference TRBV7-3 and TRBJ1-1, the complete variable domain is GAGVSQTPSNKVTEKGKYVELRCDPISGHTALYWYRQSLGQGPEFLIYFQGTGAADDSGLPNDRFFAVRPEGSVSTLKIQRTERGDSAVYLCASSLGLGTEAFFGQGTRLTVV.